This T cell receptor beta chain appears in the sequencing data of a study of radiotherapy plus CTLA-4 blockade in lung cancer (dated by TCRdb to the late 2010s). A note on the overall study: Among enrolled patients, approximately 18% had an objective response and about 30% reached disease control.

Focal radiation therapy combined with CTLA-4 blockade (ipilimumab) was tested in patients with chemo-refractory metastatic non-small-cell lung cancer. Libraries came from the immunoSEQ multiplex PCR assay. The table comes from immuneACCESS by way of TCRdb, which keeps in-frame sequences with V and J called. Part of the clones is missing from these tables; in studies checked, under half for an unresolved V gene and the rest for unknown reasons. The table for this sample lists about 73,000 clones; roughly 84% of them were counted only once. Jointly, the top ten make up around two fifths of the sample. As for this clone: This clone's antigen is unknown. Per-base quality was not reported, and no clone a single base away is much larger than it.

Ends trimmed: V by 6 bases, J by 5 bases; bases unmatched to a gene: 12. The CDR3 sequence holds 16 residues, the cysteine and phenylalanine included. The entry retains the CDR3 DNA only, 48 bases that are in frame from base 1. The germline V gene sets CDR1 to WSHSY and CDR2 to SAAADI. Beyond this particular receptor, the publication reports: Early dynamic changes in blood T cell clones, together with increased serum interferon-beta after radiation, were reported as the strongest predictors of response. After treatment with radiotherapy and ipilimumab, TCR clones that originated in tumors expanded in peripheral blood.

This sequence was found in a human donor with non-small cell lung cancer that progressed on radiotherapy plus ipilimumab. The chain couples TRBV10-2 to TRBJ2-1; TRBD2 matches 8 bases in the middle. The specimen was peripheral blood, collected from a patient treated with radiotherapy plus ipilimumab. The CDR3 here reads CASRRGGPVTNNEQFF. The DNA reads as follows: TGCGCCAGCAGACGGGGGGGCCCGGTGACTAACAATGAGCAGTTCTTC.